The rows below give T cell receptor beta chains drawn from one sample of a study of T cell repertoires in cytomegalovirus infection. TCRdb re-called the reads through MiXCR, storing one row per CDR3 protein. This table holds tens of thousands of distinct CDR3 sequences, approximately 22% found once. These receptors lack a known antigen. Sequenced input: PBMCs, sequenced either directly or after in vitro stimulation (not recorded which). These receptors came from a human donor in good health (CMV status not recorded). Some clones in this sample may be carry-over from other donors' samples. Each CDR3 is given with its conserved first and last residue. The order of the fields is J gene, V gene, clone size, D gene, CDR3 DNA, CDR3 protein. The D gene is left open where the match is weak. Clone size is given for some rows only: seen once, a few or many times, or a class if the clone is expanded.

>TRBJ2-7|TRBV7-8|few|TRBD2
TGTGCCAGCAGCTCGAAGACTAGCGGTCCCTACGAGCAGTACTTC
CASSSKTSGPYEQYF
>TRBJ1-2|TRBV7-2|many|.
TGTGCCAGCAGCTTTAAGGGGAGCTATGGCTACACCTTC
CASSFKGSYGYTF
>TRBJ2-2|TRBV7-2|many|.
TGTGCCAGCAGCGCCCCTGCGGGGGCCTCAATGAACACCGGGGAGCTGTTTTTT
CASSAPAGASMNTGELFF
>TRBJ1-5|TRBV19|.|.
TGTGCCAGTAGCCACATCCAAAGCCCGGGTCAGCCCCAGCATTTT
CASSHIQSPGQPQHF
>TRBJ1-1|TRBV18|.|.
TGTGCCAGCTCACCAAGCAGGGACACTGAAGCTTTCTTT
CASSPSRDTEAFF
>TRBJ2-7|TRBV6-2/TRBV6-3|.|TRBD2
TGTGCCAGCAGTTTTGAAAGCGGGAGGGCCGACGAGCAGTACTTC
CASSFESGRADEQYF
>TRBJ2-1|TRBV19|few|TRBD2
TGTGCCAGTAGTATCGGAGCGGGAGCGCTCGTTGAGCAGTTCTTC
CASSIGAGALVEQFF
>TRBJ2-7|TRBV4-3|.|.
TGCGCCAGCAGCCAACTAGACTCCTACGAGCAGTACTTC
CASSQLDSYEQYF
>TRBJ1-2|TRBV29-1|once|.
TGCAGCGTTGAAGACCTAGTAGCAGAAAGGAGGGGAGGCTACACCTTC
CSVEDLVAERRGGYTF
>TRBJ1-5|TRBV19|.|.
TGTGCCAGTAGTATAGAGGGTGAAGACAGGCAGCCCCAGCATTTT
CASSIEGEDRQPQHF
>TRBJ2-7|TRBV7-8|.|.
TGTGCCAGCAGTCATAAGGCCTACGAGCAGTACTTC
CASSHKAYEQYF
>TRBJ1-2|TRBV7-2|many|TRBD1
TGTGCCAGCAGCCATACAGGGGGAGGCGGCTACACCTTC
CASSHTGGGGYTF
>TRBJ2-5|TRBV7-6|.|.
TGTGCCAGCAGCCGCCGATTTGGGACCGGGGTGGCGGAGACCCAGTACTTC
CASSRRFGTGVAETQYF
>TRBJ1-4|TRBV25-1|few|TRBD1
TGTGCCAGCAGTGGGGACAGTGAAAAACTGTTTTTT
CASSGDSEKLFF
>TRBJ2-5|TRBV19|.|TRBD2
TGTGCCAGTAGTATAGTGGCTAGCGGGAGGATGGAGACCCAGTACTTC
CASSIVASGRMETQYF